The TCR beta chain under discussion was sequenced for a study of T-cell reconstitution after alpha-beta-depleted transplantation in children. TCRbeta library preparation incorporated unique molecular identifiers. TCRdb reanalysed the PCR reads using MiXCR and keeps one entry per CDR3 protein. The sample gives just over 350,000 distinct CDR3 sequences, approximately 12% of which show up once; 3.5% to 4.5% is in the top ten. CDR3 size: 15 residues. V lost 1 base and J 2 bases, leaving 11 bases between the germline ends. CDR1 LGHNA and CDR2 YNFKEQ come from the germline V gene. The TCR comes from a human donor who donated a stem cell graft to a child with Fanconi anemia. The chain carries TRBV4-2 and TRBJ1-2; TRBD1 is a possible D gene (5 bases). The sample here was PBMCs, taken from the stem cell graft. CDR3 in amino acids: CASSQGRGENYGYTF. Written as DNA, the CDR3 is TGTGCCAGCAGCCAAGGGAGGGGTGAAAACTATGGCTACACCTTC.